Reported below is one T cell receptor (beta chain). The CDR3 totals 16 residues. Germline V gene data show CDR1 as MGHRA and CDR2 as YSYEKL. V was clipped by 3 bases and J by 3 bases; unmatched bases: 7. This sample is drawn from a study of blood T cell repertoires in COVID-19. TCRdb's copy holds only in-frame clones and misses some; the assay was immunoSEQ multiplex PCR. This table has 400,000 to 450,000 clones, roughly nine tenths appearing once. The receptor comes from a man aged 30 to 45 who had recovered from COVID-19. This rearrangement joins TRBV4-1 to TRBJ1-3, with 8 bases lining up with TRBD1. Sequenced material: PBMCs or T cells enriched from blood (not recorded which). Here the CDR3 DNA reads TGCGCCAGCAGCCAGTTCCAGACAGGGGTTGGAAACACCATATATTTT. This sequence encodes CASSQFQTGVGNTIYF.